This T cell receptor beta chain was sequenced in a study of control samples from healthy donors and cancer patients. This CDR3 is 15 amino acids long. The V and J ends lost 0 bases and 4 bases, in that order; junction bases with no gene match: 2. The germline CDR1 and CDR2 sequences are SGHRS and YFSETQ. Sequencing used immunoSEQ multiplex PCR; TCRdb keeps in-frame clones, though not all of them. The sample holds around 100,000 clones, around 89% seen once. Sequencing was performed on PBMCs. This TCR was recovered from a man aged 60 to 75 with lung cancer. The chain has TRBV5-1 and TRBJ1-4, with 8 positions matching TRBD1. The CDR3 DNA sequence: TGCGCCAGCAGCTTGGGACAGGGGAATAATGAAAAACTGTTTTTT. Protein: CASSLGQGNNEKLFF.